This entry lists 25 T cell receptor beta chains sequenced from one sample in a study of blood T cells in healthy people across ages (dated by TCRdb to the mid-2010s). Library generation was performed with 5' RACE. TCRdb names Illumina HiSeq 2500 as the instrument used. A second PCR of about 6 to 12 cycles was performed with a sample-barcoded 5' primer and a J-beta primer mix. TCRdb's own reprocessing of the public reads used fastp at Q25 and MiXCR and kept productive beta chains. Each CDR3 protein appears once, grouped with its most common genes and DNA. The sample table contains more than 700,000 distinct CDR3 sequences; only one count was recorded for 46% of them. About a sixth of the sample lies in the top ten. The source material was blood. Receptors were obtained from a man of 80 years or more in good health.

The gene calls are TRBV5-5 and TRBJ2-1; D gene uncertain. The CDR3 totals 13 residues. V lost 7 bases and J 3 bases, leaving 11 bases between the germline ends. CDR1 and CDR2 from the germline V gene are SGHKS and YYEKEE (reference sequence). The CDR3 DNA sequence: TGTGCCAGCCGGCTAGTGGGCTACAATGAGCAGTTCTTC. As protein: CASRLVGYNEQFF.

In this sample, this clonotype turned up a few times. The rearrangement links TRBV7-6 to TRBJ2-6; no clear D. Trimming removed 2 bases from V and 0 bases from J, with 5 bases in between. The CDR3 has 15 residues. The germline V gene has CDR1 SGHVS and CDR2 FNYEAQ. The CDR3 spells CASSLHHSGANVLTF. In DNA form, the CDR3 reads TGTGCCAGCAGCTTACACCACTCTGGGGCCAACGTCCTGACTTTC.

This chain links TRBV20-1 with TRBJ2-7, with TRBD2 matching over 11 bases. This CDR3 contains 15 residues. Germline CDR1 DFQATT, CDR2 SNEGSKA (reference sequence). V lost 5 bases and J lost 7; bases outside the gene matches: 13. The CDR3 nucleotides read TGCAGTGCTCGGATACTAGCGGGAGTAAACAATGAGCAGTACTTC. It specifies CSARILAGVNNEQYF.

This clonotype was counted a few times. This rearrangement joins TRBV20-1 to TRBJ2-7; 11 bases fit TRBD2. Germline trimming cut 7 bases from V and 7 bases from J; bases unmatched to any gene: 18. CDR1 DFQATT and CDR2 SNEGSKA come from the germline V gene (reference sequence). CDR3 size: 16 residues. Written as DNA, the CDR3 is TGCAGTGTCCGGAGAGTCGTAGCGGGAGGGCCATCAGAGCAGTACTTC. This sequence encodes CSVRRVVAGGPSEQYF.

This clonotype was observed at least ten times. V usage is TRBV7-2 and J usage is TRBJ2-3, with D unclear. Trimming shortened V by 5 bases and J by 6 bases, and 9 bases separated the two germline ends. Germline V gene sequence: CDR1 SGHTA, CDR2 FQGNSA. The CDR3 extends over 12 amino acids. The CDR3 loop reads CASSPSSDTQYF. The CDR3 DNA follows: TGTGCCAGCAGCCCATCCTCGGATACGCAGTATTTT.

This chain links TRBV5-1 with TRBJ2-7, with 9 bases fitting TRBD1. The CDR3 runs 15 residues. Germline loops: CDR1 SGHRS, CDR2 YFSETQ. J gave up 3 bases and V 2 bases, and 6 bases lay outside the gene matches. The CDR3 loop is CASSLAAGQGYEQYF. Here the CDR3 DNA reads TGCGCCAGCAGCTTAGCTGCGGGACAGGGCTACGAGCAGTACTTC.

The chain joins TRBV7-6 to TRBJ2-5, with D tentatively TRBD2 (6 bases). V gave up 5 bases and J gave up 11 bases, with 27 bases separating them. Germline CDR1 reads SGHVS; CDR2 reads FNYEAQ. CDR3 size: 16 residues. The DNA for the CDR3 is TGTGCCAGCAGCCCCGCGGTAGCGGTCTCCTACAATGAGCAGTACTTC. Translated, it gives CASSPAVAVSYNEQYF. The variable domain in full, completed from reference TRBV7-6 and TRBJ2-5, reads GAGVSQSPRYKVTKRGQDVALRCDPISGHVSLYWYRQALGQGPEFLTYFNYEAQQDKSGLPNDRFSAERPEGSISTLTIQRTEQRDSAMYRCASSPAVAVSYNEQYFGPGTRLLVL.

This chain uses TRBV29-1 with TRBJ2-2, with D perhaps given as TRBD1 or TRBD2 (5 bases each). Germline-derived CDR1 and CDR2 are SQVTM and ANQGSEA. The CDR3 loop spans 13 amino acids. Trimming removed 8 bases from V and 7 bases from J, with 17 bases in between. CDR3 sequence (DNA): TGCAGCATCTCCGGGGCGCGTGGCGGGGAGCTGTTTTTT. Its translation is CSISGARGGELFF.

The chain couples TRBV12-3 or TRBV12-4 to TRBJ2-3; D not certain. This CDR3 spans 14 amino acids. V lost 7 bases, J lost 1 base, and 12 bases lay in between. The CDR3 sequence is CASTRSPRTDTQYF. The CDR3 DNA is TGTGCCAGCACCCGAAGTCCACGCACAGATACGCAGTATTTT.

About this clonotype: Because the CDR3 is missing its conserved closing phenylalanine or tryptophan, this is likely a read error. The chain joins TRBV11-3 to TRBJ2-1; 11 nucleotides line up with TRBD2. Trimming took 0 bases from V and 7 from J; bases not matched to a gene: 17. CDR1 is SGHNT, CDR2 YENEEA, per germline. The length of the CDR3 is 20 residues. The CDR3 loop reads CASSLDLAPLLAGVGNEQFV. The CDR3 coding sequence is TGTGCCAGCAGCTTAGACCTTGCCCCATTACTAGCGGGAGTTGGGAATGAGCAGTTCGTC.

The chain joins TRBV28 to TRBJ2-2, with no clear D. Germline V lookup: CDR1 MDHEN, CDR2 SYDVKM. The CDR3 is made up of 12 amino acids. Deletions cut 5 bases from V and 7 bases from J, with 8 bases between. The CDR3 here is CASSVGIGELFF. DNA of the CDR3: TGTGCCAGCAGTGTAGGAATCGGGGAGCTGTTTTTT.

This clonotype came up a few times. The chain links TRBV29-1 to TRBJ2-5; perhaps D is TRBD1 or TRBD2 (5 bases each). Trimming removed 4 bases at V and 9 bases at J, with 12 bases between. Germline loops: CDR1 SQVTM, CDR2 ANQGSEA. CDR3 length: 11 residues. The CDR3: CSVGGVRSQYF. CDR3 bases: TGCAGCGTTGGAGGGGTCCGGTCCCAGTACTTC.

This clonotype has just a few counts. The chain couples TRBV3-1 to TRBJ2-7, with D uncertain. There are 13 residues in the CDR3. Trimming left V 4 bases short and J 6 bases short, with 13 bases between. Germline CDR1 LGHDT, CDR2 YNNKEL (reference sequence). Here the CDR3 reads CASSLTGLSEQYF. CDR3 DNA: TGTGCCAGCAGCCTAACCGGGTTGAGCGAGCAGTACTTC.

Of note for this clonotype: This clone may be a read error of a much larger clone one base away. The chain couples TRBV6-1 to TRBJ2-5, with a possible D match to TRBD2 (5 bases). Germline assignment: CDR1 MNHNS and CDR2 SASEGT. The CDR3 contains 15 residues. The CDR3 loop reads CASSEALADQGTQYF. The CDR3 nucleotides read TGTGCCAGCAGTGAAGCCCTAGCAGACCAAGGGACCCAGTACTTC.

This clonotype has more than one count but fewer than ten. This sequence joins TRBV20-1 and TRBJ1-1; TRBD1 might be the D (5 bases). CDR1 is DFQATT and CDR2 is SNEGSKA in the germline V gene (reference sequence). The CDR3 contains 14 residues. The V end lost 6 bases, the J end lost 5 bases, and 19 bases lay between the germline ends. CDR3 residues: CSAPLLGVQTEAFF. DNA of the CDR3: TGCAGTGCCCCACTTTTGGGGGTTCAGACTGAAGCTTTCTTT.

The chain combines TRBV20-1 with TRBJ2-7; D call uncertain. CDR1 and CDR2 (germline): DFQATT, SNEGSKA (reference sequence). Trimming cost V 0 bases and J 0 bases, with 12 bases left between them. The CDR3 has 15 amino acids. The CDR3 sequence is CSARDPQWISYEQYF. DNA for the CDR3: TGCAGTGCTAGAGATCCGCAGTGGATCTCCTACGAGCAGTACTTC.

Notes on this clonotype: The junction shows a germline mismatch at one end, possibly a read error. The J gene is TRBJ1-2, the V gene TRBV7-2; D gene unclear. Germline-derived CDR1 and CDR2 are SGHTA and FQGNSA. This CDR3 spans 13 amino acids. DNA for the CDR3: TGTGCCTGCAGCCGATACCTCGGGTACGGCTACACCTTC. Amino acids: CACSRYLGYGYTF.

This clonotype has more than one count but fewer than ten. The rearrangement joins TRBV12-3 or TRBV12-4 to TRBJ1-2, with D maybe TRBD1 (5 bases). CDR3 length: 14 residues. The germline V and J ends were trimmed by 2 bases and 3 bases, with 10 bases remaining between them. CDR3 in DNA: TGTGCCAGCAGTTTACCGACAGCCTACTATGGCTACACCTTC. Translation: CASSLPTAYYGYTF.

The chain has TRBV14 and TRBJ2-4; D is undetermined. The germline V gene has CDR1 SGHDN and CDR2 FVKESK. The CDR3 runs 21 residues. Deletions cut 0 bases from V and 0 bases from J, with 24 bases between. The CDR3 nucleotides are TGTGCCAGCAGCCAAGATAAGTTCTCGATCGGGCCAGATAAAGCCAAAAACATTCAGTACTTC. Its protein product is CASSQDKFSIGPDKAKNIQYF.

The chain links TRBV20-1 to TRBJ2-3, with 8 nucleotides matching TRBD2. CDR3 length: 15 residues. The V gene end was trimmed by 6 bases and the J gene end by 3 bases; junction bases not matched to a gene: 11. CDR1 DFQATT and CDR2 SNEGSKA come from the germline V gene (reference sequence). The CDR3 loop reads CSATLPGLGTDTQYF. DNA of the CDR3: TGCAGTGCCACTCTCCCGGGACTAGGTACAGATACGCAGTATTTT.

The CDR3 loop is CASSLVGGHNEQFF. DNA for the CDR3: TGCGCCAGCAGCTTGGTAGGTGGCCACAATGAGCAGTTCTTC. This chain connects TRBV5-1 to TRBJ2-1; D gene ambiguous. CDR3 length equals 14 residues. The germline V gene has CDR1 SGHRS and CDR2 YFSETQ. V shed 0 bases and J shed 5 bases, with 9 bases lying between them.

This chain joins TRBV29-1 and TRBJ2-7; TRBD2 aligns across 11 bases. V was clipped by 5 bases and J by 7 bases; unmatched bases: 10. The CDR3 contains 14 residues. CDR1 and CDR2 (germline): SQVTM, ANQGSEA. DNA for the CDR3: TGCAGCGTTTCTGAGACTAGCGGGATCAATGAGCAGTACTTC. It translates to CSVSETSGINEQYF.

The rearrangement links TRBV20-1 to TRBJ2-3; perhaps TRBD2 as D (5 bases). Trimming left V 1 base short and J 0 bases short, with 11 bases between. The CDR3 is 15 amino acids. Germline CDR1 reads DFQATT; CDR2 reads SNEGSKA (reference sequence). This chain's CDR3 is CSARVPSGSTDTQYF. The DNA of the CDR3 is TGCAGTGCTAGAGTTCCGAGCGGTAGCACAGATACGCAGTATTTT.

A word on this clonotype: Just one base apart from a much larger clone, this may be a read error. CDR3 residues: CASIWYPYEQYF. In DNA form, the CDR3 reads TGTGCCAGCATTTGGTATCCCTACGAGCAGTACTTC. The chain has TRBV6-2 or TRBV6-3 and TRBJ2-5; D is undetermined. Near its end, the DNA agrees better with TRBJ2-7, so the J call may be wrong. The CDR3 runs 12 residues. Per the germline V gene, CDR1 is MNHEY and CDR2 is SVGEGT.

V gene TRBV12-3 or TRBV12-4 combines with J gene TRBJ2-7; 7 positions agree with TRBD2. J lost 7 bases, V lost 6 bases, and 21 bases had no gene match. CDR3 length equals 17 residues. The CDR3 spells CASRQFAPSGVNNEQYF. CDR3 in DNA: TGTGCCAGCAGGCAGTTCGCGCCTAGCGGCGTCAACAATGAGCAGTACTTC.